The clone carrying this T cell receptor beta chain is a singleton in its sample. These data originate in a study of blood T cell repertoires in COVID-19. V dropped 4 bases and J dropped 1 base, with 15 bases sitting between them. The CDR3 runs to 16 residues. The germline gives CDR1 LGHDT, CDR2 YNNKEL (reference sequence). TCRdb keeps only in-frame clones here, not all; method: immunoSEQ multiplex PCR. This sample has under 150,000 clones; 85% to 90% occur once, and the top ten carry 2.5%. Sequencing input: peripheral blood. The chain carries TRBV3-1 (or the pseudogene TRBV3-2) and TRBJ2-3; no clear D. The clonotype was recovered from a man aged 50-59 years with active COVID-19. The CDR3 region is CASSRDPNSRTDTQYF. The CDR3 nucleotides are TGTGCCAGCAGCCGAGACCCTAATTCACGCACAGATACGCAGTATTTT.